Listed below are T cell receptor beta chains from one sample, sequenced in a study of control samples from healthy donors and cancer patients. This table comes from immunoSEQ multiplex PCR, and its TCRdb copy is limited to in-frame clones, with some not included. The sample consists of approximately 89,000 clones, 70% to 90% of them appearing once. The specimen sequenced was blood. All receptors come from a man aged 45-60 years in good health. CDR3s include the opening cysteine and the closing phenylalanine or tryptophan. Each record gives: J gene, V gene, D gene, clone size, CDR3 length, CDR3 DNA, CDR3 protein. A D gene is named only where the DNA matches it firmly. The size entry is marked missing in some rows and otherwise reads once, few, many or a size class.

TRBJ1-1,TRBV2,.,.,12,TGTGCCAGCAAGAAAGGTGGGACTGAAGCTTTCTTT,CASKKGGTEAFF
TRBJ1-3,TRBV18,.,.,16,TGTGCCAGCTCACCACCGGGCACCGCCTCTGGAAACACCATATATTTT,CASSPPGTASGNTIYF
TRBJ1-1,TRBV18,.,.,15,TGTGCCAGCTCACCACGGAGGGTTGGGGGCGGTGAAGCTTTCTTT,CASSPRRVGGGEAFF
TRBJ2-1,TRBV7-9,TRBD2,.,15,TGTGCCAGCAGCGTCGGACTAGCGACTTCCACTGAGCAGTTCTTC,CASSVGLATSTEQFF
TRBJ1-2,TRBV6-4,.,.,16,TGTGCCAGCAGTGACCTTCTCCGGGACACTAACTATGGCTACACCTTC,CASSDLLRDTNYGYTF
TRBJ1-5,TRBV5-4,TRBD1,medium-sized,16,TGTGCCAGCAGCTTGGCCGGGACAGAAAGCAATCAGCCCCAGCATTTT,CASSLAGTESNQPQHF
TRBJ2-3,TRBV6-5,TRBD1,.,14,TGTGCCAGCAGGACAGGACAGGGCGCCGATACGCAGTATTTT,CASRTGQGADTQYF
TRBJ1-2,TRBV4-3,.,.,14,TGCGCCAGCAGCCAAGATTCACAGGCCTATGGCTACACCTTC,CASSQDSQAYGYTF
TRBJ1-2,TRBV10-3,.,once,12,TGTGCCATCAGTGAAGTAGTCTATGGCTACACCTTC,CAISEVVYGYTF
TRBJ2-4,TRBV25-1,TRBD1,.,15,TGTGCCAGCAGTGAGACAGGGAACCTTCAAAACATTCAGTACTTC,CASSETGNLQNIQYF
TRBJ2-5,TRBV6-2/TRBV6-3,TRBD1,.,16,TGTGCCAGCAGTTACTCGGGCAGGGGGCGGTCGGAGACCCAGTACTTC,CASSYSGRGRSETQYF
TRBJ1-4,TRBV5-6,.,.,14,TGTGCCAGCAGCTTGGTGGCAGAGAATGAAAAACTGTTTTTT,CASSLVAENEKLFF
TRBJ1-2,TRBV28,.,.,16,TGTGCCAGCTGGAGTGTGGGGTCCCCGAGCGACTATGGCTACACCTTC,CASWSVGSPSDYGYTF
TRBJ2-5,TRBV2,.,once,14,TGTGCCAGCGTGACAGAGGTGTGGGAGGAGACCCAGTACTTC,CASVTEVWEETQYF
TRBJ2-2,TRBV7-6,.,once,15,TGTGCCAGCAGCTTAGTAGCAGCGGTCACCGGGGAGCTGTTTTTT,CASSLVAAVTGELFF
TRBJ2-5,TRBV6-1,TRBD2,once,15,TGTGCCAGCAGTGAGACCCGGACCGGGGGGGAGACCCAGTACTTC,CASSETRTGGETQYF
TRBJ1-1,TRBV7-3,.,.,13,TGTGCCAGCAGCTCCCAGGTGAACACTGAAGCTTTCTTT,CASSSQVNTEAFF
TRBJ1-3,TRBV5-1,TRBD1,.,14,TGCGCCAGCAGCCCGACAGGGGCTGGAAACACCATATATTTT,CASSPTGAGNTIYF
TRBJ2-3,TRBV7-2,.,few,15,TGTGCCAGCAGCTTAGAAGTTGAAAGCACAGATACGCAGTATTTT,CASSLEVESTDTQYF
TRBJ2-3,TRBV6-2/TRBV6-3,.,.,13,TGTGCCAGCAGTCGGGACAGCACAGATACGCAGTATTTT,CASSRDSTDTQYF
TRBJ2-5,TRBV5-1,TRBD1,.,17,TGCGCCAGCAGCTTGGGACAGGGGCCCACGTACCAAGAGACCCAGTACTTC,CASSLGQGPTYQETQYF
TRBJ1-1,TRBV20-1,TRBD1,few,14,TGCAGTGCTAGTATCACAGGGGAGAACACTGAAGCTTTCTTT,CSASITGENTEAFF
TRBJ1-1,TRBV7-3,.,.,13,TGTGCCAGCAGCCTATGGGTGGGGTGGGAGGCTTTCTTT,CASSLWVGWEAFF
TRBJ1-5,TRBV6-5,TRBD1,.,14,TGTGCCAGCAGTTCCGGGACAGGGGCCCAGCCCCAGCATTTT,CASSSGTGAQPQHF
TRBJ2-1,TRBV11-2,TRBD2,.,16,TGTGCCAGCAGCTTTCTAGCGGGAGTAGGGTGGGGTGAGCAGTTCTTC,CASSFLAGVGWGEQFF
TRBJ1-5,TRBV9,.,.,13,TGTGCCAGCAGCGTAGATCCGGATCAGCCCCAGCATTTT,CASSVDPDQPQHF
TRBJ2-3,TRBV6-5,TRBD2,.,15,TGTGCCAGCAGTTACTCTATAGCGGGGTCAGATACGCAGTATTTT,CASSYSIAGSDTQYF
TRBJ1-1,TRBV30,.,.,13,TGTGCCTGGAGCGAGACAGCGAACACTGAAGCTTTCTTT,CAWSETANTEAFF
TRBJ2-5,TRBV7-8,TRBD2,.,16,TGTGCCAGCAGCTTATTAGCGGGAGGGGGACGTAAAGCCCAGTACTTC,CASSLLAGGGRKAQYF
TRBJ1-6,TRBV25-1,TRBD1,.,14,TGTGCCAGCAGCTGGACAGGGTTTGGTTCACCCCTCCACTTT,CASSWTGFGSPLHF
TRBJ2-3,TRBV6-2/TRBV6-3,TRBD2,.,18,TGTGCCAGCAGTTACTCGACTAGCGGGAGGGGAGCGACAGATACGCAGTATTTT,CASSYSTSGRGATDTQYF
TRBJ2-7,TRBV4-3,TRBD2,few,16,TGCGCCAGCAGCCAAGATGGCCTAGCGGCAATCTACGAGCAGTACTTC,CASSQDGLAAIYEQYF
TRBJ1-5,TRBV5-4,.,.,13,TGTGCCAGCAGCTTAGGGGCCGATCAGCCCCAGCATTTT,CASSLGADQPQHF
TRBJ2-2,TRBV2,.,.,14,TGTGCCAGCAGTGTTCAAGGGAACACCGGGGAGCTGTTTTTT,CASSVQGNTGELFF
TRBJ2-5,TRBV7-2,.,.,15,TGTGCCAGCAGCTTAGCACCTAGCTTGGGGGGGACCCAGTACTTC,CASSLAPSLGGTQYF
TRBJ1-2,TRBV15,.,.,13,TGTGCCACCAGCAGAGATCTTGGACTCCTAAGGACCTTC,CATSRDLGLLRTF
TRBJ1-4,TRBV3-1/TRBV3-2,.,.,16,TGTGCCAGCAGCCAAGATCTTGGGGCAACTAATGAAAAACTGTTTTTT,CASSQDLGATNEKLFF
TRBJ1-2,TRBV5-4,.,.,11,TGTGCCAGCAGCTTGGGGTATGGCTACACCTTC,CASSLGYGYTF
TRBJ2-7,TRBV30,.,.,14,TGTGCCTGGAATCCCCAAGGCGGATCCTACGAGCAGTACTTC,CAWNPQGGSYEQYF
TRBJ1-3,TRBV5-1,.,.,15,TGCGCCAGCGGCCTGGGGGCCGCACAAGGAAACACCATATATTTT,CASGLGAAQGNTIYF
TRBJ1-2,TRBV28,TRBD1,.,15,TGTGCCAGCAGTTTAATCCCGACAGGGGTGAATGGCTACACCTTC,CASSLIPTGVNGYTF
TRBJ2-5,TRBV5-4,.,.,14,TGTGCCAGCAGCGCAGGGGGGACCGAAGAGACCCAGTACTTC,CASSAGGTEETQYF
TRBJ1-5,TRBV27,.,.,14,TGTGCCAGCAGTTTCCAAGGGAAGGGACAGCCCCAGCATTTT,CASSFQGKGQPQHF
TRBJ1-5,TRBV6-5,TRBD1,.,13,TGTGCCAGTACAGGGGATACCCGTCAGCCCCAGCATTTT,CASTGDTRQPQHF
TRBJ2-2,TRBV10-3,.,.,13,TGTGCCATCAGGCAGGACACTACCGGGGAGCTGTTTTTT,CAIRQDTTGELFF
TRBJ1-3,TRBV18,TRBD1,.,15,TGTGCCAGCTCCCCTCAGGGGGCATTCGGGAACACCATATATTTT,CASSPQGAFGNTIYF
TRBJ2-3,TRBV19,.,.,15,TGTGCCTCCGTCGCACGGGGCGTGAGCACAGATACGCAGTATTTT,CASVARGVSTDTQYF
TRBJ1-4,TRBV18,TRBD1,.,15,TGTGCCAGCTCACCACTACAGGGGACACTTGAAAAACTGTTTTTT,CASSPLQGTLEKLFF
TRBJ2-1,TRBV29-1,.,.,13,TGCAGCGCGGTCCTCGAAAGCTACAATGAGCAGTTCTTC,CSAVLESYNEQFF
TRBJ1-1,TRBV2,.,.,13,TGTGCCAGCACCGTGGGAGGGGGCACTGAAGCTTTCTTT,CASTVGGGTEAFF